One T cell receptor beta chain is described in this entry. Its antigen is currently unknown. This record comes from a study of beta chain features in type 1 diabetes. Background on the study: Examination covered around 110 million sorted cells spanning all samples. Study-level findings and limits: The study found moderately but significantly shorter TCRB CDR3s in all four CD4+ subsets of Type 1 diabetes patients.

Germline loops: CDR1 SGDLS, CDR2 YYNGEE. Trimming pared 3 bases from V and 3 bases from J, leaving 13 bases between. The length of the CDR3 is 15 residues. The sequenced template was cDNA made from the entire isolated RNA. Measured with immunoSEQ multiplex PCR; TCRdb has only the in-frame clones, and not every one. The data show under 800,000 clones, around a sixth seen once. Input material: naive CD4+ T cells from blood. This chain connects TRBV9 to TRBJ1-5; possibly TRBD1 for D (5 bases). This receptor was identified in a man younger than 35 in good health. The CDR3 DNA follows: TGTGCCAGCAGCGCCCGGGACCTATTCAATCAGCCCCAGCATTTT. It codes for CASSARDLFNQPQHF.